A selection of T cell receptor beta chains follows, all from one sample in a study of cytomegalovirus exposure and HLA in healthy donors. Method: immunoSEQ multiplex PCR; TCRdb's copy keeps in-frame clones and lacks some. The sample contains some 96,000 clones, 64% of which appear only once. Sequencing input: PBMCs. Every receptor here comes from a man aged 55 to 70 in good health and CMV-seronegative. CDR3s include the opening cysteine and the closing phenylalanine or tryptophan. The order of the fields is clone size, J gene, D gene, V gene, CDR3 DNA, CDR3 protein. The D gene is left open where the match is weak. Where a row states a size, it is once, few, many or the class of an expanded clone; other rows omit it.

NA | TRBJ1-3 | NA | TRBV19 | TGTGCCACCACCCGGGAAAACATCGGAAACACCATATATTTT | CATTRENIGNTIYF
many | TRBJ1-5 | NA | TRBV5-6 | TGTGCCAGCAGCCTGGAGGGGCTGGGTCAGCCCCAGCATTTT | CASSLEGLGQPQHF
NA | TRBJ1-1 | NA | TRBV11-2 | TGTGCCAGCAGCTACAGGGTGGGCACTGAAGCTTTCTTT | CASSYRVGTEAFF
NA | TRBJ1-5 | NA | TRBV27 | TGTGCCAGCAGTTTATTCGGCCTGGGCCCCAATCAGCCCCAGCATTTT | CASSLFGLGPNQPQHF
once | TRBJ1-4 | NA | TRBV27 | TGTGCCAGCAGTTCCTATCTTGTCAGGGGTCTTAATGAAAAACTGTTTTTT | CASSSYLVRGLNEKLFF
NA | TRBJ1-2 | TRBD1 | TRBV9 | TGTGCCAGCAGCGTAGGGGCAGGGGGATTCTATGGCTACACCTTC | CASSVGAGGFYGYTF
NA | TRBJ1-5 | TRBD1 | TRBV29-1 | TGCAGCGTTGGTCAGGGGGCGAGTCAGCCCCAGCATTTT | CSVGQGASQPQHF
few | TRBJ2-1 | NA | TRBV6-6 | TGTGCCAGCAGTTATTCTAGGAATGAGCAGTTCTTC | CASSYSRNEQFF
once | TRBJ2-3 | NA | TRBV9 | TGTGCCAGCAGCGCGAAATACCGGAACAGTGGCACAGATACGCAGTATTTT | CASSAKYRNSGTDTQYF
NA | TRBJ2-3 | NA | TRBV27 | TGTGCCAGCAGTTTAGGGTACGCGGGGGCGCCGAGCACAGATACGCAGTATTTT | CASSLGYAGAPSTDTQYF
NA | TRBJ2-5 | TRBD1 | TRBV28 | TGTGCCAGCACAAGGACAGGGGGCGCGGAGACCCAGTACTTC | CASTRTGGAETQYF